Presented here are 6 T cell receptor beta chains from one specimen sequenced in a study of tissue T cells after allogeneic stem cell transplantation. Produced via immunoSEQ multiplex PCR; TCRdb's table is partial and in-frame only. Here the sample spans 4,000 or so clones, 50% being singletons. Time point noted: mouse harvest day 7 after allogeneic transplant. The graft held 10^6 splenic CD5+ T cells and 10^7 T-cell-depleted bone marrow cells. Sequencing was carried out using gut tissue. These receptors originate from a female BALB/c mouse given C57BL/6 T cells with graft-versus-host disease after an allogeneic hematopoietic cell transplant.

As to this clone: The gene symbols are mouse symbols. The observed sequence ends 1 residue before the CDR3 terminus, with the missing tail filled in from the germline J gene. This chain uses TRBV13-3 with TRBJ2-7; unclear D gene. The CDR3 totals 11 residues. Deletions cut 3 bases from V and 0 bases from J, with 1 base between. The germline V gene has CDR1 NNHDY and CDR2 SYVADS. CDR3 in amino acids: CASSVSYEQYF. The part of the CDR3 DNA that was read is TGTGCCAGCAGTGTCTCCTATGAACAGTAC.

This clone is categorized as large (0.1 to 1%). Here the gene names and germline are mouse. The read falls 1 residue short of the CDR3 end, and the missing part is taken from the germline J gene. The rearrangement joins TRBV16 to TRBJ1-4, with D possibly matching TRBD1 (5 bases). Per germline, CDR1 SGHSA and CDR2 FRNQAP. The V and J ends lost 1 base and 3 bases respectively, with 9 bases between them. CDR3 length: 15 residues. CDR3 sequence reads: CASSLVAGPNERLFF. Incomplete CDR3 DNA: TGTGCAAGCAGCTTAGTGGCAGGGCCCAACGAAAGATTATTT.

Comments on this clone: Gene names denote mouse genes. The CDR3 end falls 1 residue outside the read, so it is completed with the germline J gene. The chain recombines TRBV2 with TRBJ2-4; D is perhaps TRBD1 (5 bases). Trimming shortened V by 3 bases and J by 4 bases, and 5 bases separated the two germline ends. The CDR3 is 12 amino acids. The germline V gene encodes CDR1 LGHNA and CDR2 YSYQKL. The CDR3 protein is CASSQTENTLYF. CDR3 bases read: TGTGCCAGCAGCCAGACAGAAAACACCTTGTAC.

There are a few counts of this clone. Gene names are the mouse ones. Sequencing ends 1 residue short of the CDR3 end; the germline J gene provides the rest. This sequence joins TRBV19 and TRBJ2-5; D may be TRBD2 (6 bases). The germline gives CDR1 FNHDT, CDR2 SITEND (reference sequence). The length of the CDR3 is 14 residues. The V end was cut by 2 bases, the J end by 2 bases, with 9 bases between. The CDR3 bases that were read are TGTGCCAGCAGTATGTGGGGGAGCCAAGACACCCAGTAC. Its translation is CASSMWGSQDTQY. The CDR3 in its entirety is CASSMWGSQDTQYF.

This clone is judged large. Mouse gene names apply. The read terminates 1 residue before the CDR3 end, so the remaining end is supplied by the germline J gene. The J gene is TRBJ2-7, the V gene TRBV12-1, with 10 positions matching TRBD2. CDR3 length: 13 residues. Germline loops: CDR1 SGHSN, CDR2 HYEKVE. After removal of 0 bases from V and 7 bases from J, the junction contained 2 bases not matched to a gene. Partial CDR3 DNA: TGTGCCAGCTCTCTCAACTGGGGGGGAGAACAGTAC. Amino acid sequence: CASSLNWGGEQY. The entire CDR3 protein is CASSLNWGGEQYF.

Details on this clone: Gene names and germline refer to mouse. Coverage ceases 1 residue before the CDR3 finishes, and the germline J gene fills in the end. The rearrangement uses TRBV26 and TRBJ1-6; D possibly corresponds to TRBD1 (5 bases). TRBJ1-6 is known as an ORF, though its function is uncertain. The CDR3 extends over 15 amino acids. Trimming removed 2 bases at V and 4 bases at J, with 9 bases between. The V gene's germline CDR1 is KGHPV and CDR2 FQNQEV (reference sequence). CDR3: CASSLGRAYNSPLYF. The sequenced CDR3 bases are TGTGCCAGCAGTCTGGGCAGGGCGTATAATTCGCCCCTCTAC.